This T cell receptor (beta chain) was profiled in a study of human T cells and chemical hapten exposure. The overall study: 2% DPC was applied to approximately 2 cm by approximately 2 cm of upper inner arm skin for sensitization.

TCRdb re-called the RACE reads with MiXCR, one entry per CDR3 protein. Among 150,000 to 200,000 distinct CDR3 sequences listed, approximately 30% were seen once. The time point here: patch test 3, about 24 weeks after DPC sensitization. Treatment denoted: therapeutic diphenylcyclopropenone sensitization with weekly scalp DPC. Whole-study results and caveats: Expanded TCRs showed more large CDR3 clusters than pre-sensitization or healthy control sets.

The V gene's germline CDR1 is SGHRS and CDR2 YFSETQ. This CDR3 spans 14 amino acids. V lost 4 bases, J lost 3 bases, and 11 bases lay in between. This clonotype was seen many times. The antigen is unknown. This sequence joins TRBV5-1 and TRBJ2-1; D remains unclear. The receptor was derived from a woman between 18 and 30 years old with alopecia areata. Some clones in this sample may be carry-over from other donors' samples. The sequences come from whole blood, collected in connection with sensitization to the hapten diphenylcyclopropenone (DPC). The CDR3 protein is CASSQAGVYNEQFF. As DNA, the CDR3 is TGCGCCAGCAGCCAGGCAGGTGTCTACAATGAGCAGTTCTTC. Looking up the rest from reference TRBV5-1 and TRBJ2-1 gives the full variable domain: KAGVTQTPRYLIKTRGQQVTLSCSPISGHRSVSWYQQTPGQGLQFLFEYFSETQRNKGNFPGRFSGRQFSNSRSEMNVSTLELGDSALYLCASSQAGVYNEQFFGPGTRLTVL.